Presented here are 19 T cell receptor beta chains from one specimen sequenced in a study of T cell responses to AZD1222 COVID-19 vaccine. The assay was immunoSEQ multiplex PCR, and TCRdb's table has in-frame clones only and misses some. This table has under 150,000 clones, 85% to 90% appearing once. The sample was peripheral blood, taken 28 days after the second AZD1222 dose. These receptors all come from an adult who received the AZD1222 COVID-19 vaccine.

The chain recombines TRBV6-4 with TRBJ1-1; D gene uncertain. Trimming cost V 10 bases and J 9 bases, with 15 bases left between them. Germline-derived CDR1 and CDR2 are MRHNA and SNTAGT. CDR3 size: 11 residues. The CDR3, as DNA: TGTGCCAACCCCCCCACAATGAAAGCTTTCTTT. Amino acids: CANPPTMKAFF.

Here the CDR3 reads CASSLATGGRGTTEAFF. The CDR3 DNA sequence: TGTGCCAGCAGCTTAGCGACAGGGGGCAGAGGGACGACTGAAGCTTTCTTT. This chain joins TRBV7-2 and TRBJ1-1; 10 nucleotides line up with TRBD1. J gave up 5 bases and V 0 bases, and 9 bases lay outside the gene matches. Germline-derived CDR1 and CDR2 are SGHTA and FQGNSA. The CDR3 length is 17 residues.

This chain uses TRBV5-1 with TRBJ2-3, with 9 bases identical to TRBD1. J was trimmed by 5 bases and V by 4 bases; bases with no gene match: 11. This CDR3 has 16 residues. The germline CDR1 and CDR2 sequences are SGHRS and YFSETQ. Here the CDR3 reads CASSLQVDRGIDTQYF. As DNA, the CDR3 is TGCGCCAGCAGCCTACAAGTGGACAGGGGAATAGATACGCAGTATTTT.

The chain joins TRBV10-1 to TRBJ2-1; 9 positions match TRBD1. Germline CDR1 reads WNHNN; CDR2 reads SYGVQD (reference sequence). The ends lost 5 bases at V and 4 bases at J; junction bases unmatched: 3. The CDR3 extends over 14 amino acids. The CDR3 loop reads CASSPGTGYNEQFF. CDR3 in DNA: TGCGCCAGCAGTCCCGGGACAGGGTACAATGAGCAGTTCTTC.

The genes are TRBV19 and TRBJ2-7; D remains unclear. This CDR3 region has 17 residues. CDR1 and CDR2 (germline): LNHDA, SQIVND (reference sequence). V was shortened by 3 bases and J by 6 bases, with 24 bases between the two germline ends. The chain's CDR3 is CASSISAAGVVTTEQYF. CDR3 DNA: TGTGCCAGTAGTATTTCGGCCGCCGGCGTTGTTACAACCGAGCAGTACTTC.

This chain connects TRBV13 to TRBJ1-3, with TRBD1 identical over 7 bases. Losses at the gene ends were 5 bases for V and 7 bases for J; bases not matched to a gene: 8. This CDR3 spans 14 amino acids. In germline, CDR1 is PRHDT, CDR2 FYEKMQ (reference sequence). CDR3 sequence (DNA): TGTGCCAGCAGCCTACAGGGCAGGGGGAACACCATATATTTT. Its protein is CASSLQGRGNTIYF.

The chain couples TRBV3-1 (or the pseudogene TRBV3-2) to TRBJ2-2; no firm D call. V lost 4 bases and J lost 4, with 4 bases in between. This CDR3 contains 12 residues. Germline CDR1 and CDR2: LGHDT and YNNKEL (reference sequence). The CDR3 is CASSRSTGELFF. CDR3 nucleotides: TGTGCCAGCAGCCGGTCCACCGGGGAGCTGTTTTTT.

This sequence joins TRBV4-1 and TRBJ1-6; D call uncertain. Trimming took off 0 bases at V and 7 bases at J, with 10 bases between the two ends. The V gene's germline CDR1 is MGHRA and CDR2 YSYEKL. The CDR3 extends over 15 amino acids. This chain's CDR3 is CASSQDLGVNSPLHF. The CDR3 coding sequence is TGCGCCAGCAGCCAAGATCTGGGAGTCAATTCACCCCTCCACTTT.

The chain joins TRBV5-8 to TRBJ2-5; weak D call: TRBD1 (6 bases). The V gene lost 0 bases and the J gene lost 1 base, with 10 bases spanning the gap. This CDR3 is 15 amino acids long. The germline gives CDR1 SGHTS, CDR2 YDEGEE. The CDR3 region is CASSLDQGSQETQYF. CDR3 in DNA: TGTGCCAGCAGCTTGGATCAGGGGAGCCAAGAGACCCAGTACTTC.

This chain connects TRBV2 to TRBJ1-1, with D perhaps TRBD1 (5 bases). Germline values: CDR1 SNHLY, CDR2 FYNNEI. The CDR3 extends over 11 amino acids. V gave up 10 bases and J gave up 3 bases, with 9 bases separating them. CDR3 nucleotides: TGTGCCACTACGGGACACACTGAAGCTTTCTTT. It specifies CATTGHTEAFF.

The chain recombines TRBV3-1 (or the pseudogene TRBV3-2) with TRBJ2-5; D possibly corresponds to TRBD1 (6 bases). Germline V lookup: CDR1 LGHDT, CDR2 YNNKEL (reference sequence). The CDR3 loop spans 13 amino acids. Trimming took 6 bases from V and 4 from J, leaving 12 bases between them. The CDR3 region is CASSRDMRETQYF. CDR3 DNA: TGTGCCAGCAGTCGGGACATGCGAGAGACCCAGTACTTC.

About this clone: Different DNA sequences within this sample yield the same CDR3. This chain connects TRBV19 to TRBJ1-4; TRBD1 agrees at 9 bases. The ends lost 6 bases at V and 5 bases at J; junction bases unmatched: 1. CDR1 is LNHDA, CDR2 SQIVND, per germline (reference sequence). The CDR3 is 13 residues long. The CDR3 bases are TGTGCCAGTAGGACAGGGGGGAATGAAAAACTGTTTTTT. It is translated as CASRTGGNEKLFF.

V is TRBV5-6 and J is TRBJ1-4, with TRBD1 matching 9 bases. Germline lookup yields CDR1 SGHDT and CDR2 YYEEEE. Trimming cost V 4 bases and J 7 bases; bases outside gene matches: 5. CDR3 length equals 14 residues. This chain's CDR3 is CASSVQGAGEKLFF. DNA of the CDR3: TGTGCCAGCAGCGTACAGGGGGCTGGTGAAAAACTGTTTTTT.

The chain carries TRBV27 and TRBJ2-1; D may match TRBD1 or TRBD2 (5 bases each). The CDR3 runs to 16 residues. V shed 5 bases and J shed 2 bases, with 16 bases lying between them. Germline V lookup: CDR1 MNHEY, CDR2 SMNVEV (reference sequence). The CDR3 sequence: CASSIGARFPYNEQFF. The CDR3 DNA follows: TGTGCCAGCAGTATCGGGGCCCGATTCCCCTACAATGAGCAGTTCTTC.

The chain combines TRBV12-3 or TRBV12-4 with TRBJ2-1; 9 bases are shared with TRBD1. There are 13 residues in the CDR3. V was clipped by 5 bases and J by 13 bases; unmatched bases: 9. The CDR3 protein is CASSTGGGTDQFF. The CDR3 DNA is TGTGCCAGCAGTACAGGGGGCGGCACGGATCAGTTCTTC.

The CDR3 coding sequence is TGTGCCAGCAGCCCACGCTTACTGGGGGAAAAACTGTTTTTT. It yields the protein CASSPRLLGEKLFF. The chain recombines TRBV7-9 with TRBJ1-4; D not resolved. Germline CDR1 is SEHNR and CDR2 is FQNEAQ (reference sequence). Trimming left V 5 bases short and J 8 bases short, with 15 bases between. This CDR3 comprises 14 residues.

The V and J genes are TRBV7-9 and TRBJ2-5; 8 bases align to TRBD1. Germline lookup yields CDR1 SEHNR and CDR2 FQNEAQ (reference sequence). The CDR3 contains 16 residues. Germline trimming cut 5 bases from V and 2 bases from J; bases unmatched to any gene: 10. The CDR3 DNA reads TGTGCCAGCAGCCCCCACCTCAGGGGGCGGCAAGAGACCCAGTACTTC. This encodes CASSPHLRGRQETQYF.

The J gene is TRBJ1-4, the V gene TRBV10-3; D ambiguous. Trimming took 11 bases from V and 2 from J, leaving 6 bases between them. The CDR3 consists of 11 residues. The V gene's germline CDR1 is ENHRY and CDR2 SYGVKD. CDR3 amino acids: CASRTNEKLFF. In DNA form, the CDR3 reads TGTGCCTCGCGGACTAATGAAAAACTGTTTTTT.

This sequence joins TRBV5-1 and TRBJ2-5; TRBD1 might be the D (5 bases). In germline, CDR1 is SGHRS, CDR2 YFSETQ. Trimming shortened V by 0 bases and J by 3 bases, and 15 bases separated the two germline ends. The CDR3 runs to 16 residues. The CDR3 loop reads CASSLGGRSREETQYF. The CDR3 bases are TGCGCCAGCAGCTTGGGAGGCCGGTCCAGGGAAGAGACCCAGTACTTC. The whole variable domain, remainder taken from reference TRBV5-1 and TRBJ2-5, is KAGVTQTPRYLIKTRGQQVTLSCSPISGHRSVSWYQQTPGQGLQFLFEYFSETQRNKGNFPGRFSGRQFSNSRSEMNVSTLELGDSALYLCASSLGGRSREETQYFGPGTRLLVL.